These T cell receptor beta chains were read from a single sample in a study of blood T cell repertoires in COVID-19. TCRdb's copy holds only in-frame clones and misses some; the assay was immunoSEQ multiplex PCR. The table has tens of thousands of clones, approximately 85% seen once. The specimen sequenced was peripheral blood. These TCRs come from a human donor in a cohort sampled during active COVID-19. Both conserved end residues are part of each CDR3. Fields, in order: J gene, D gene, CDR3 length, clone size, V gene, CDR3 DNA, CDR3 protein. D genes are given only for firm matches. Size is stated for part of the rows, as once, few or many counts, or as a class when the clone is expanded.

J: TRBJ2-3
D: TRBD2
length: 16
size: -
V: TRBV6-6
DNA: TGTGCCAGCAGACCCGACTGGGGGGGACGGACAGATACGCAGTATTTT
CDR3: CASRPDWGGRTDTQYF

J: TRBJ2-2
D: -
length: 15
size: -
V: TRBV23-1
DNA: TGCGCCAGCTTCGGTGGCGGGACGAACACCGGGGAGCTGTTTTTT
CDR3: CASFGGGTNTGELFF

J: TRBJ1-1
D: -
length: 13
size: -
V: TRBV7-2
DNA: TGTGCCAGCAGCTTAGCCGGTTTAGTTGTGGCTTTCTTT
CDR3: CASSLAGLVVAFF

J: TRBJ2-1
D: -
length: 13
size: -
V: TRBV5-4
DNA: TGTGCCAGCAGCCCCACAGCTTACAATGAGCAGTTCTTC
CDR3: CASSPTAYNEQFF

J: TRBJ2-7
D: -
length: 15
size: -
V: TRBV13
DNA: TGTGCCAGCAGCTTAGTCACCTTGGGGCGATACGAGCAGTACTTC
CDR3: CASSLVTLGRYEQYF

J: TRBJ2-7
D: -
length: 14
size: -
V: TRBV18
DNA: TGTGCCAGCTCACTTAAAGACAGGTCCTACGAGCAGTACTTC
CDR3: CASSLKDRSYEQYF

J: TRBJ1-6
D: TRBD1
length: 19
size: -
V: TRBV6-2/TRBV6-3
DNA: TGTGCCAGCAGTTACTCGATTTCCGGGACAGGGGGCGAAGGTTCACCCCTCCACTTT
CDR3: CASSYSISGTGGEGSPLHF

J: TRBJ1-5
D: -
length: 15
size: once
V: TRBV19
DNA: TGTGCCAGTAGTATGGGACTCGACCTTATTCAGCCCCAGCATTTT
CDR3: CASSMGLDLIQPQHF

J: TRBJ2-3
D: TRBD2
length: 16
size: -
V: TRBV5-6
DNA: TGTGCCAGCAGCTTGGAGCGGGGGGGCCCGGTAGATACGCAGTATTTT
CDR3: CASSLERGGPVDTQYF

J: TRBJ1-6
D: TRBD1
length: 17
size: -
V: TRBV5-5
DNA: TGTGCCAGCAGCCTGGACAGGGGAGGATCCTATAATTCACCCCTCCACTTT
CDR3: CASSLDRGGSYNSPLHF

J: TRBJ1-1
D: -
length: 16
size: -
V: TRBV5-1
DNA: TGCGCCAGCAGCTTGCGATCGGCAGGGCGGAACACTGAAGCTTTCTTT
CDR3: CASSLRSAGRNTEAFF

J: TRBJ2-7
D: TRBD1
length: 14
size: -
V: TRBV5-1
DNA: TGCGCCAGCAGCGAGGGACAGTACTCCTACGAGCAGTACTTC
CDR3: CASSEGQYSYEQYF

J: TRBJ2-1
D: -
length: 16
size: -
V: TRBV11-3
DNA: TGTGCCAGCAGCTTCCGGGTGGCAGGGATAGGCAATGAGCAGTTCTTC
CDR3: CASSFRVAGIGNEQFF

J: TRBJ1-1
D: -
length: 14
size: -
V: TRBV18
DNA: TGTGCCAGCTCACCAGGGGCCTTTAGCACTGAAGCTTTCTTT
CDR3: CASSPGAFSTEAFF

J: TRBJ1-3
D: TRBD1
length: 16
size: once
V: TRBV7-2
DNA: TGTGCCAGCAGCCCACAGGGGTTAGACTCTGGAAACACCATATATTTT
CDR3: CASSPQGLDSGNTIYF

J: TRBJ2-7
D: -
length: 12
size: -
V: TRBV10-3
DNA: TGTGCCATCAGTGACGACAGCTACGAGCAGTACTTC
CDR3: CAISDDSYEQYF

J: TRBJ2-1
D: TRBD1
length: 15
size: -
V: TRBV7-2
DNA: TGTGCCAGCAGCGCGCCCTCGGGACAGGGGTATTCGAGGATCTTC
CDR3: CASSAPSGQGYSRIF

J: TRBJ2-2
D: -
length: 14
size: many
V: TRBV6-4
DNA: TGTGCCAGCAGTGACTCTACAGGGTCCGGGGAGCTGTTTTTT
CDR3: CASSDSTGSGELFF

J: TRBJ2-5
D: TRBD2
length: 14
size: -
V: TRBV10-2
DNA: TGCGCCAGCAGTCCAACTAGCGGAAAAGAGACCCAGTACTTC
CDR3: CASSPTSGKETQYF

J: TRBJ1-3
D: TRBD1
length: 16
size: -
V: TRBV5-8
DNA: TGTGCCAGCAGCTTGGCGACAGGGTCGGCTGGAAACACCATATATTTT
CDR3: CASSLATGSAGNTIYF

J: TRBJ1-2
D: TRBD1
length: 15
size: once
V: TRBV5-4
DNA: TGTGCCAGCAGCACCGGGGGGGGACAGGGAAGTGGCTACACCTTC
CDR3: CASSTGGGQGSGYTF

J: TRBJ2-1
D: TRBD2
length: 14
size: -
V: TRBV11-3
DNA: TGTGCCAGCAGCTCGAGCGGGGGGGCCTATGAGCAGTTCTTC
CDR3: CASSSSGGAYEQFF

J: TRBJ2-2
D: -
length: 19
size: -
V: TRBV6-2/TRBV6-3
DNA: TGTGCCAGCAGTCCCACCCTACGACAGATCAACATGAACACCGGGGAGCTGTTTTTT
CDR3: CASSPTLRQINMNTGELFF

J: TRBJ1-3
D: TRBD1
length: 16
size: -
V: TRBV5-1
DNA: TGCGCCAGCAGCTCAGGGGGCTCTCTCGCTGGAAACACCATATATTTT
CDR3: CASSSGGSLAGNTIYF

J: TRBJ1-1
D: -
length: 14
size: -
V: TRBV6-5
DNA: TGTGCCAGCAGTTACGGGGGGAGGGTCACTGAAGCTTTCTTT
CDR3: CASSYGGRVTEAFF

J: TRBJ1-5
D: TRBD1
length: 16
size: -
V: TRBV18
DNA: TGTGCCAGCTCAACCGGACAGGGGATTAGCAATCAGCCCCAGCATTTT
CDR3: CASSTGQGISNQPQHF

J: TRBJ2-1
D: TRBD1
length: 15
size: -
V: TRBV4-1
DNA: TGCGCCAGCAGCAAGGGACAGGGTGGAGGAAATGAGCAGTTCTTC
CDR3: CASSKGQGGGNEQFF

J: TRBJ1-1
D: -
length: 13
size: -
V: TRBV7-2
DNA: TGTGCCAGCAGCGTACAGGGGAACACTGAAGCTTTCTTT
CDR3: CASSVQGNTEAFF

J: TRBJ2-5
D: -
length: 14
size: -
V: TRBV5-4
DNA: TGTGCCAGCAGCTTGGGGGGGCCGGGGCAGACCCAGTACTTC
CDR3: CASSLGGPGQTQYF

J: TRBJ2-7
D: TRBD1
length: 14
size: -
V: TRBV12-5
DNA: TGTGCTAGTGGTTTGGTAGGGGACAGGGGAGAGCAGTACTTC
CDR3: CASGLVGDRGEQYF

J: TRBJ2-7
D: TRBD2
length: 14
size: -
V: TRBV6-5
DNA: TGTGCCAGCGGCCGGACTAGCGGAGCCTACGAGCAGTACTTC
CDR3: CASGRTSGAYEQYF

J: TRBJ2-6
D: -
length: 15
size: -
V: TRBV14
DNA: TGTGCCAGCAGCCAAGGGCCAGGTGGGGCCAACGTCCTGACTTTC
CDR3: CASSQGPGGANVLTF

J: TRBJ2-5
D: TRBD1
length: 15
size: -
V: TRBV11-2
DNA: TGTGCCAGCAGCCCGGGACAGGGTAGTAAAGAGACCCAGTACTTC
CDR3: CASSPGQGSKETQYF

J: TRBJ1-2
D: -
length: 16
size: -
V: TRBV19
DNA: TGTGCCAGTAGTATAATGAGGGGGAACCCTTTGTATGGCTACACCTTC
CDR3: CASSIMRGNPLYGYTF

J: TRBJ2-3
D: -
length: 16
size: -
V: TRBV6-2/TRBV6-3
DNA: TGTGCCAGCAGTCCCTACGCCCTTCTTCAGGGGGATACGCAGTATTTT
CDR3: CASSPYALLQGDTQYF

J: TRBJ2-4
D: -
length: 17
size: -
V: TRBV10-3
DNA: TGTGCCATCAGTGAGTCTCCCGGCAGGGCAGGTAACATTATTCAGTACTTC
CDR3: CAISESPGRAGNIIQYF

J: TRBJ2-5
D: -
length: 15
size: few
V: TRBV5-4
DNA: TGTGCCAGCAGCCCCGGCTCGCGGGGAGGAGAGACCCAGTACTTC
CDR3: CASSPGSRGGETQYF

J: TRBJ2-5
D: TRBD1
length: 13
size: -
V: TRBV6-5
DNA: TGTGCCAGCAGGGACAGGGTCGTAGAGACCCAGTACTTC
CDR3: CASRDRVVETQYF

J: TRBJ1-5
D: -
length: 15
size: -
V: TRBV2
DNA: TGTGCCAGCAGTGAAGCCCCCCCCGGGAATCAGCCCCAGCATTTT
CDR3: CASSEAPPGNQPQHF

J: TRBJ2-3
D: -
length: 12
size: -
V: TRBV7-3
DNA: TGTGCCAGCAGTTCGGGGGATGGTACGCAGTATTTT
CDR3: CASSSGDGTQYF

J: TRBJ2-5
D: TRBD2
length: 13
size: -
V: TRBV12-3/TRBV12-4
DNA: TGTGCCAGCAGTTCTAGCGGGGGGGCCACCCAGTACTTC
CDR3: CASSSSGGATQYF

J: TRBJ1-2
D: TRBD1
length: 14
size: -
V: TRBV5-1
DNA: TGCGCCAGCAGCTGGGGCGGACAGGCGACTGGCTACACCTTC
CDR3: CASSWGGQATGYTF

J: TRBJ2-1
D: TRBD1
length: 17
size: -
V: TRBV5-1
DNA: TGCGCCAGCAGCTGGGTCCGACAGGGGGGCTCCTACAATGAGCAGTTCTTC
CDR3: CASSWVRQGGSYNEQFF

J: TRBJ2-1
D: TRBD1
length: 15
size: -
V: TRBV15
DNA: TGTGCCACCAGCAGACTTTTGACAGGGGTGGATGAGCAGTTCTTC
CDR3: CATSRLLTGVDEQFF

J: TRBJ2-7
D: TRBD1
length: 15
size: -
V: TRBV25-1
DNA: TGTGCCAGCAGTGTTACTAGGACAGGGCCCTACGAGCAGTACTTC
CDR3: CASSVTRTGPYEQYF

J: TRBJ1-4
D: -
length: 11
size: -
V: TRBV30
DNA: TGTGCCTGGAGACAGGGTGGCAAACTGTTTTTT
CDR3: CAWRQGGKLFF

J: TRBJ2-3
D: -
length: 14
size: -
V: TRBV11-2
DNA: TGTGCCAGCAGCCCCAGCGAGATTACGGGGGCGCAGTATTTT
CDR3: CASSPSEITGAQYF

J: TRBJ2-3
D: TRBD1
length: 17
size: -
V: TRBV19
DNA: TGTGCCAGTAGTATCTACGGACAGGGGGCAGGCACAGATACGCAGTATTTT
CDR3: CASSIYGQGAGTDTQYF

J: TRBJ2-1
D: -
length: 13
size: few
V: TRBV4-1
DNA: TGCGCCAGTCGGGACTTACCACTCAATGAGCAGTTCTTC
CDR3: CASRDLPLNEQFF

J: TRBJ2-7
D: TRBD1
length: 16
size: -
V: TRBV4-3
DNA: TGCGCCAGCAGCCAAGCCAGTGGGACAGGGTTTTACGAGCAGTACTTC
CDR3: CASSQASGTGFYEQYF

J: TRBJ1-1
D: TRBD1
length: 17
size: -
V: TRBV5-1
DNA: TGCGCCAGCAGCGCGGGACAGGGGGTCGTCATGAACACTGAAGCTTTCTTT
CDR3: CASSAGQGVVMNTEAFF